This TCR beta chain was sequenced for a study of blood T cell repertoires in COVID-19. Whole-study context: Sites across the United States, Italy and Spain contributed samples from acute and convalescent COVID-19.

This clone was found once. Patients in Seattle were enrolled during active infection, then followed longitudinally. Original processing methods: Estimation of nucleated cell counts was performed using reference gene primer amplification. Measured with immunoSEQ multiplex PCR; TCRdb has only the in-frame clones, and not every one. Clone size and the V and J calls come from that table; the DNA yielded D and trimming. The top ten clones hold 0.76% of a sample with 190,000 or so clones, 90% to 95% of them seen once. Per germline, CDR1 MNHEY and CDR2 SMNVEV (reference sequence). This CDR3 comprises 15 residues. Trimming removed 0 bases from V and 3 bases from J; junction bases left unmatched: 5.

Sequencing was done on a sample of peripheral blood. The chain recombines TRBV27 with TRBJ2-7; 7 nucleotides line up with TRBD1. This clonotype was sampled from a man aged 25 to 40 with COVID-19, enrolled during active disease. The DNA for the CDR3 is TGTGCCAGCAGTTTATCAAGGGGGCAATTCTACGAGCAGTACTTC. Amino acids: CASSLSRGQFYEQYF.